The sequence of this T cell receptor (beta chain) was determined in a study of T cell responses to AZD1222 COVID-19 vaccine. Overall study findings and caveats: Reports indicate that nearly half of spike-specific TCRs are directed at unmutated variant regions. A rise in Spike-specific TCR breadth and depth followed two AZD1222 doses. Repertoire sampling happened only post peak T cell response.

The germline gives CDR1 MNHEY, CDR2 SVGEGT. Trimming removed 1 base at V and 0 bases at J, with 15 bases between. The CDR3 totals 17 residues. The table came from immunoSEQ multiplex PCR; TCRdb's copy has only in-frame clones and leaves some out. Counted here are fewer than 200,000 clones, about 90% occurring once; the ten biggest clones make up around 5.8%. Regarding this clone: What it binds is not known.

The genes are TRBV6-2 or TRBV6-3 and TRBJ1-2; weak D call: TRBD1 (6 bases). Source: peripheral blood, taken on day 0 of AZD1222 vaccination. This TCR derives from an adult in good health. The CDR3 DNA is TGTGCCAGCAGTTACTTTGCCGGGACAACGACTAACTATGGCTACACCTTC. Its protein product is CASSYFAGTTTNYGYTF.